Shown below are 15 T cell receptor beta chains from a single sample sequenced in a study of metastatic and nonmetastatic thyroid tumors. The entire patient cohort was treatment-naive prior to thyroid surgery. TCRdb re-clonotyped the PCR reads through MiXCR. The profile shows about 30,000 clones, just under 25% of them singletons. The sequenced sample was blood. Receptor source: a female donor with papillary thyroid cancer or a benign thyroid nodule (not recorded which). Some clones in this sample may be carry-over from other donors' samples.

This clone was seen only once. The gene calls are TRBV5-1 and TRBJ2-7, with D tentatively TRBD1 (5 bases). Trimming removed 3 bases at V and 5 bases at J, with 15 bases between. The germline gives CDR1 SGHRS, CDR2 YFSETQ. CDR3 size: 14 residues. In DNA form, the CDR3 reads TGCGCCAGCAGCTCGTTGACAGCTTCCCACGAGCAGTACTTC. Its translation is CASSSLTASHEQYF.

This clone was seen more than once but under ten times. The rearrangement links TRBV19 to TRBJ2-1, with TRBD2 identical over 7 bases. In germline, CDR1 is LNHDA, CDR2 SQIVND (reference sequence). CDR3 length: 13 amino acids. The junction had 6 bases not matched to a gene; V was cut back by 5 bases and J by 8 bases. Written as DNA, the CDR3 is TGTGCCAGTAGTTGGCGGGAGACGGATGAGCAGTTCTTC. It translates to CASSWRETDEQFF. Combining the CDR3 with reference TRBV19 and TRBJ2-1 gives the whole variable domain DGGITQSPKYLFRKEGQNVTLSCEQNLNHDAMYWYRQDPGQGLRLIYYSQIVNDFQKGDIAEGYSVSREKKESFPLTVTSAQKNPTAFYLCASSWRETDEQFFGPGTRLTVL.

V is TRBV9 and J is TRBJ2-2; D unresolved. V lost 0 bases to trimming and J lost 3 bases, with 12 bases between them. The germline CDR1 and CDR2 sequences are SGDLS and YYNGEE. CDR3 length: 16 residues. CDR3 nucleotide sequence: TGTGCCAGCAGCGTAGAGGCGCGTTGGGACACCGGGGAGCTGTTTTTT. It encodes CASSVEARWDTGELFF.

The sample holds many counts of this clone. This chain uses TRBV3-1 with TRBJ1-2; D is perhaps TRBD1 (5 bases). Germline CDR1 is LGHDT and CDR2 is YNNKEL (reference sequence). The CDR3 length is 13 residues. Trimming shortened V by 3 bases and J by 4 bases, and 9 bases separated the two germline ends. DNA for the CDR3: TGTGCCAGCAGCCATCGGGACCCCTATGGCTACACCTTC. It yields the protein CASSHRDPYGYTF.

The chain has TRBV7-9 and TRBJ2-7; 8 bases map to TRBD2. The V and J ends lost 6 bases and 3 bases, in that order; junction bases with no gene match: 4. This CDR3 has 13 amino acids. Germline assignment: CDR1 SEHNR and CDR2 FQNEAQ (reference sequence). CDR3 sequence (DNA): TGTGCCAGCAGAACAGCGGGGGACTACGAGCAGTACTTC. Its translation is CASRTAGDYEQYF.

This clone has at least ten counts. This chain joins TRBV28 and TRBJ1-5, with D perhaps matching TRBD1 (5 bases). CDR1 is MDHEN and CDR2 is SYDVKM in the germline V gene. The CDR3 is 14 residues long. V was cut by 7 bases and J by 6 bases, with 16 bases left in between. CDR3 in DNA: TGTGCCAGCACCAGGAGACAGCTTAGTCAGCCCCAGCATTTT. The encoded protein is CASTRRQLSQPQHF.

This clone was found many times. The V gene is TRBV19, the J gene TRBJ2-3; 10 bases are a match to TRBD1. The CDR3 has 16 residues. V trimming: 5 bases; J trimming: 4 bases; junction bases outside the gene matches: 9. Germline V gene data show CDR1 as LNHDA and CDR2 as SQIVND (reference sequence). The CDR3 region is CASSSQPGQGSDTQYF. Written as DNA, the CDR3 is TGTGCCAGTAGTTCCCAACCGGGACAGGGGTCAGATACGCAGTATTTT.

This chain connects TRBV7-3 to TRBJ2-2; no clear D gene. This CDR3 is built from 15 residues. Germline lookup yields CDR1 SGHTA and CDR2 FQGTGA. The V gene lost 2 bases and the J gene lost 0 bases, with 7 bases spanning the gap. The CDR3 loop reads CASSLDGSNTGELFF. Written as DNA, the CDR3 is TGTGCCAGCAGCTTAGACGGGTCGAACACCGGGGAGCTGTTTTTT.

This clone has ten or more counts. The chain employs TRBV4-3 and TRBJ2-4; TRBD1 might be the D (5 bases). This CDR3 has 18 amino acids. From germline, CDR1 is LGHNA and CDR2 YSLEER. Trimming pared 1 base from V and 8 bases from J, leaving 24 bases between. The CDR3 coding sequence is TGCGCCAGCAGCCAAGTGTATCTCTTTTCACTCCAGGGTGACATTCAGTACTTC. Its translation: CASSQVYLFSLQGDIQYF.

This clone was observed once. This chain connects TRBV11-2 to TRBJ2-7; 7 bases line up with TRBD2. The V and J ends lost 1 base and 2 bases, in that order; junction bases with no gene match: 5. CDR3 size: 15 residues. Germline V gene lookup returns CDR1 SGHAT and CDR2 FQNNGV. As DNA, the CDR3 is TGTGCCAGCAGCTTAGGTACTAGCGCCGCCTACGAGCAGTACTTC. Translation gives CASSLGTSAAYEQYF. Looking up the rest from reference TRBV11-2 and TRBJ2-7 gives the full variable domain: EAGVAQSPRYKIIEKRQSVAFWCNPISGHATLYWYQQILGQGPKLLIQFQNNGVVDDSQLPKDRFSAERLKGVDSTLKIQPAKLEDSAVYLCASSLGTSAAYEQYFGPGTRLTVT.

The CDR3 DNA sequence: TGTGCCAGCAGCTTAGCTGGAGGGGGCCATGGCTACACCTTC. As protein: CASSLAGGGHGYTF. The V call is TRBV7-9, the J call TRBJ1-2, with 7 bases matching TRBD1. The V segment lost 0 bases and the J segment 6 bases; nucleotides outside the gene matches: 4. Per germline, CDR1 SEHNR and CDR2 FQNEAQ (reference sequence). The CDR3 is 14 residues long.

This clone occurred many times. This sequence joins TRBV30 and TRBJ1-2, with TRBD1 matching over 7 bases. The CDR3 length is 13 residues. Germline trimming cut 2 bases from V and 2 bases from J; bases unmatched to any gene: 2. CDR1 GTSNPN and CDR2 SVGIG come from the germline V gene (reference sequence). The CDR3 sequence is CAWSRDSNYGYTF. The CDR3 coding sequence is TGTGCCTGGAGTCGGGACAGCAACTATGGCTACACCTTC.

This clone was recorded only once. The chain uses TRBV18 and TRBJ2-7; 9 nucleotides line up with TRBD2. This CDR3 has 16 residues. Trimming took 2 bases from V and 2 from J; bases not matched to a gene: 7. Germline loops: CDR1 KGHSH, CDR2 LQKENI. The CDR3 DNA reads as TGTGCCAGCTCACCAGGGGTCGCGGGAGGGCCCTACGAGCAGTACTTC. Amino acids: CASSPGVAGGPYEQYF.

J is TRBJ2-7 and V is TRBV19; 10 nucleotides agree with TRBD2. Germline assignment: CDR1 LNHDA and CDR2 SQIVND (reference sequence). The CDR3 sequence is 16 residues long. The trim removed 3 bases at V and 8 bases at J, leaving 13 bases unmatched. CDR3 in amino acids: CASSIAAGGTKVKQYF. The CDR3, as DNA: TGTGCCAGTAGTATCGCAGCGGGGGGGACCAAAGTAAAGCAGTACTTC.

This clone was observed a few times. The chain employs TRBV5-1 and TRBJ2-1; weak D call: TRBD2 (5 bases). Trimming stripped 3 bases from V and 5 bases from J, with 9 bases between. The CDR3 has 13 residues. From germline, CDR1 is SGHRS and CDR2 YFSETQ. The CDR3 spells CASSSDWNNEQFF. The DNA for the CDR3 is TGCGCCAGCAGCTCGGACTGGAACAATGAGCAGTTCTTC. Full variable domain (missing parts from reference TRBV5-1 and TRBJ2-1): KAGVTQTPRYLIKTRGQQVTLSCSPISGHRSVSWYQQTPGQGLQFLFEYFSETQRNKGNFPGRFSGRQFSNSRSEMNVSTLELGDSALYLCASSSDWNNEQFFGPGTRLTVL.